Below are 3 T cell receptor beta chains sequenced from a single sample in a study of identical twins. MiXCR was run by TCRdb on the 5' RACE reads, yielding one entry per CDR3 protein. The table shows 1.5 million to 2 million distinct CDR3 sequences, with about 32% occurring only once. Sequenced: cord blood. The receptors derive from a newborn girl in good health.

Comments on this clonotype: The junction departs from the called germline gene at one end, perhaps through a read error. The chain is built from TRBV5-1 and TRBJ1-6; D is unresolved. Germline V CDR1 and CDR2: SGHRS, YFSETQ. The CDR3 spans 13 residues. Here the CDR3 reads CASSSAGRSPPHF. In nucleotides, the CDR3 is TGCGCCAGCAGCTCGGCAGGTCGATCACCCCCCCACTTT.

The chain employs TRBV29-1 and TRBJ2-7; a possible D gene is TRBD2 (7 bases). The better agreement between TRBJ2-5 and the DNA end casts doubt on the J call. Germline CDR1 is SQVTM and CDR2 is ANQGSEA. CDR3 size: 16 residues. Written as DNA, the CDR3 is TGCAGCGTTGAGGGGGGGCGACGGGGAATGGCGGAGACCCAGTACTTC. Its protein product is CSVEGGRRGMAETQYF.

This rearrangement joins TRBV20-1 to TRBJ2-5; no firm D call. The CDR3 is made up of 11 amino acids. Per the germline V gene, CDR1 is DFQATT and CDR2 is SNEGSKA (reference sequence). Trimming took off 3 bases at V and 5 bases at J, with 7 bases between the two ends. The CDR3 spells CSASSEETQYF. Here the CDR3 DNA reads TGCAGTGCTAGTTCGGAGGAGACCCAGTACTTC.